The clone carrying this TCR beta chain was seen a handful of times. These data come from a study of T cell changes during pregnancy in multiple sclerosis. This CDR3 has 13 amino acids. The germline V gene has CDR1 SGHTA and CDR2 FQGTGA. V shed 6 bases and J 6 bases; nucleotides not matched to a gene: 7. Data came from immunoSEQ multiplex PCR; TCRdb stores just in-frame clones and leaves some out. The sample carries some 26,000 clones, around nine tenths recorded once. Sequences were derived from CD4+ T cells from peripheral blood mononuclear cells, sampled in the first trimester of pregnancy. The rearrangement links TRBV7-3 to TRBJ2-7; 8 nucleotides agree with TRBD1. This sequence originates from a female donor in good health, enrolled as a control in a pregnancy study. The CDR3 DNA follows: TGTGCCAGCAGTCGTACAGGGGGTGGCGAGCAGTACTTC. It yields the protein CASSRTGGGEQYF.